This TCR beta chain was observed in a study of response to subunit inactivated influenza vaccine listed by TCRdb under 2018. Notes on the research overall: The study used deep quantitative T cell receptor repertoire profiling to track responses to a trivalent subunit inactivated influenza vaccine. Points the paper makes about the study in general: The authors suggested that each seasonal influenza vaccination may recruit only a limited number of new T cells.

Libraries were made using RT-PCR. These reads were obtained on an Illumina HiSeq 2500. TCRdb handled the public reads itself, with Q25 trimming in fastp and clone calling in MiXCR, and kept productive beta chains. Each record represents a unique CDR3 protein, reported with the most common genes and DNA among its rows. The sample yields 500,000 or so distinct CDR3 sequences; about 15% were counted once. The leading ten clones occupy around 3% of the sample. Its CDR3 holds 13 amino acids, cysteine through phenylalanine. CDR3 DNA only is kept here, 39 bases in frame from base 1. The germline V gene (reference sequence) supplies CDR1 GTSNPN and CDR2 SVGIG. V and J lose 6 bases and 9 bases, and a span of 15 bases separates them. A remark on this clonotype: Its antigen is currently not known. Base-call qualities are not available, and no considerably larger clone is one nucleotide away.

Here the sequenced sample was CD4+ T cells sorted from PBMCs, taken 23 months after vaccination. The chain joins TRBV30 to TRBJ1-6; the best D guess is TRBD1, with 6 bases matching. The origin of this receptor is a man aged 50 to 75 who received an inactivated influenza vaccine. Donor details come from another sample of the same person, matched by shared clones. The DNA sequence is TGTGCCTGTCACAGGGAAGTGGGTTCACCCCTCCACTTT. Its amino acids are CACHREVGSPLHF.